This T cell receptor beta chain was observed in a study of cytotoxic CD8 clonotypes in ibrutinib-treated CLL. Study as a whole: Response samples were drawn at a median of around 12 months of treatment, range 6 to 36.

Profiled with immunoSEQ multiplex PCR; TCRdb holds only in-frame clones, not every one. The sample includes roughly 180,000 clones, under 85% seen only once; the top ten take 4.6%. Regarding the study as a whole: The times at which samples were taken varied between sustained-remission and progressing patients. Clonality increased with ibrutinib response but returned toward baseline at progression.

This clone has just a few counts. Its specificity is not known. Germline CDR1 and CDR2: SGHDN and FVKESK. The CDR3 contains 14 residues. Trimming pared 7 bases from V and 3 bases from J, leaving 13 bases between. The J gene is TRBJ1-3, the V gene TRBV14; the D is unclear. Sequencing was performed on PBMCs, taken after 24 months of ibrutinib treatment. The clonotype originates from a human donor with chronic lymphocytic leukemia. The DNA of the CDR3 is TGTGCCAGCACATCCGGGCTCGGTGGAAACACCATATATTTT. Its protein product is CASTSGLGGNTIYF.